This is a list of T cell receptor beta chains from one sample in a study of cytomegalovirus exposure and HLA in healthy donors. Libraries were prepared by immunoSEQ multiplex PCR; TCRdb keeps only in-frame clonotypes and omits some of them. The sample holds fewer than 180,000 clones; 79% are singletons and the top ten take around 3.2%. The sample taken for sequencing was PBMCs. These TCRs come from a human donor in good health. Both conserved end residues are part of each CDR3. The D gene is left open where the match is weak. Size tells how often a clone was seen (once, few, many) or the class of an expanded clone, and some rows leave it out.

j_gene | v_gene | d_gene | abundance | CDR3nt | CDR3aa
TRBJ2-2 | TRBV28 | NA | NA | TGTGCCAGCAGCCCTCAGATCAGACTTATCACCGGGGAGCTGTTTTTT | CASSPQIRLITGELFF
TRBJ2-2 | TRBV7-3 | TRBD2 | once | TGTGCCAGCAGCTCCACTAGCGGGAGGGCCTCTGGATGGGGTCACGGGGAGCTGTTTTTT | CASSSTSGRASGWGHGELFF
TRBJ1-4 | TRBV28 | TRBD1 | NA | TGTGCCAGCAGTTTACCGGGACAGGGGGCAACTAATGAAAAACTGTTTTTT | CASSLPGQGATNEKLFF
TRBJ2-3 | TRBV27 | NA | NA | TGTGCCAGCAGTTTATTGAGGGCCGCAGATACGCAGTATTTT | CASSLLRAADTQYF
TRBJ2-3 | TRBV6-1 | NA | NA | TGTGCCAGCAGTGTACGTGGGGGGGCGAAGACAGATACGCAGTATTTT | CASSVRGGAKTDTQYF
TRBJ2-5 | TRBV21-1 | NA | NA | TGTGCCAGCAGCAAAGCCCCGGTTTTTCTGACAGCCTTTTTAGGTGGGTCTCAAGAGACCCAGTACTTC | CASSKAPVFLTAFLGGSQETQYF
TRBJ2-5 | TRBV29-1 | TRBD2 | NA | TGCAGCGCCCAGAAGCCTAGCGGGAGTTTCTTGGAGACCCAGTACTTC | CSAQKPSGSFLETQYF
TRBJ1-2 | TRBV20-1 | NA | NA | TGCAGTGCTACAGCCGGGGAAGGCTACACCTTC | CSATAGEGYTF
TRBJ1-2 | TRBV10-1 | NA | NA | TGCGCCAGCTCGGGGGGTAGCTACACCTTC | CASSGGSYTF
TRBJ2-2 | TRBV7-8 | TRBD2 | NA | TGTGCCAGCAGCCTCGCGGGGGGTGGCACCGGGGAGCTGTTTTTT | CASSLAGGGTGELFF
TRBJ1-5 | TRBV7-9 | TRBD1 | NA | TGTTCCAGCAGCTTAGGTACCCGCTACCGGGACAGGGACCAGCCCCAGCATTTT | CSSSLGTRYRDRDQPQHF
TRBJ2-1 | TRBV10-3 | TRBD1 | NA | TGTGCCATCAGCGACCCAGGGGACAGATACAATGAGCAGTTCTTC | CAISDPGDRYNEQFF
TRBJ1-3 | TRBV19 | NA | NA | TGTGCCAGCAGTCAAAACTCTGGAAACACCATATATTTT | CASSQNSGNTIYF
TRBJ1-2 | TRBV7-9 | TRBD1 | NA | TGTGCCAGCAGCCCTTGGACAGGGGGAGATGGCTACACCTTC | CASSPWTGGDGYTF
TRBJ1-5 | TRBV19 | TRBD1 | NA | TGTGCCAGTAGCGGACAGGGTGGTCAGCCCCAGCATTTT | CASSGQGGQPQHF
TRBJ2-3 | TRBV19 | TRBD2 | NA | TGTGCCAGTAGCATACTAGCGGGAGGGCAAAATACGCAGTATTTT | CASSILAGGQNTQYF
TRBJ2-7 | TRBV7-9 | TRBD2 | NA | TGTTCCAGCAGCTTCCCGGCTAGCGGGAGTGACTACGAGCAGTACTTC | CSSSFPASGSDYEQYF
TRBJ1-6 | TRBV19 | TRBD1 | NA | TGTGCCAGTAGTACGACAGGGTTGAATTCACCCCTCCACTTT | CASSTTGLNSPLHF
TRBJ1-1 | TRBV5-4 | NA | NA | TGTGCCAGCAGCCCCAGCCAGGTGAACACTGAAGCTTTCTTT | CASSPSQVNTEAFF
TRBJ1-1 | TRBV10-1 | NA | NA | TGCGCCAGCAGCCTGACTAGGGACACTGAAGCTTTCTTT | CASSLTRDTEAFF
TRBJ1-1 | TRBV10-3 | TRBD1 | NA | TGTGCCATCAGTGAGCTTGGACAGGCCCAGGACACTGAAGCTTTCTTT | CAISELGQAQDTEAFF
TRBJ1-3 | TRBV18 | NA | NA | TGTGCCAGCTCCCGGAGCTCTGGAAACACCATATATTTT | CASSRSSGNTIYF
TRBJ1-1 | TRBV5-1 | NA | NA | TGCGCCAGCAGCTCCCAGGACACTGAAGCTTTCTTT | CASSSQDTEAFF
TRBJ2-3 | TRBV19 | NA | NA | TGTGCCAGTACCGAATCGGCGGGGGCCACAGATACGCAGTATTTT | CASTESAGATDTQYF
TRBJ2-3 | TRBV4-1 | TRBD1 | NA | TGCGCCAGCAGCCAAGGAATAGGACAGGGAACAGATACGCAGTATTTT | CASSQGIGQGTDTQYF
TRBJ2-5 | TRBV13 | TRBD1 | NA | TGTGCCAGCAGCTTACGCCGGACAGGGTTCCAAGAGACCCAGTACTTC | CASSLRRTGFQETQYF
TRBJ2-1 | TRBV5-1 | TRBD2 | NA | TGCGCCAGCAGCTCAGCGAGGGGGTCAGCGGGAGGGTACAATGAGCAGTTCTTC | CASSSARGSAGGYNEQFF
TRBJ1-5 | TRBV18 | NA | NA | TGTGCCAGCTCACCACGTATACAGGGCAGTCAGCCCCAGCATTTT | CASSPRIQGSQPQHF
TRBJ2-1 | TRBV25-1 | TRBD2 | NA | TGTGCCAGCAGAGGGCCTAGCGGCCACAATGAGCAGTTCTTC | CASRGPSGHNEQFF
TRBJ1-3 | TRBV27 | TRBD1 | NA | TGTGCCAGCAGTCATACAGGGGATGGAAACACCATATATTTT | CASSHTGDGNTIYF
TRBJ1-1 | TRBV10-1 | NA | NA | TGCGCCACCCGAGGACACCTGAACACTGAAGCTTTCTTT | CATRGHLNTEAFF
TRBJ1-2 | TRBV7-8 | TRBD1 | NA | TGTGCCAGCAGCTTTATAGGGACAGGGTATGGCGGCTACACCTTC | CASSFIGTGYGGYTF
TRBJ1-4 | TRBV28 | TRBD1 | NA | TGTGCCAGCATCCCGGGACAGCTGAATGAAAAACTGTTTTTT | CASIPGQLNEKLFF
TRBJ2-5 | TRBV4-3 | TRBD1 | NA | TGCGCCAGCAGCCCGACGACAGGGGGGACCCAGTACTTC | CASSPTTGGTQYF
TRBJ2-5 | TRBV6-1 | NA | NA | TGTGCCAGCAGTTTAAAGGAACTAGGCCAAGAGACCCAGTACTTC | CASSLKELGQETQYF
TRBJ1-5 | TRBV19 | NA | few | TGTGCCAGTAGTATAGCTCAGGGTTTCAATCAGCCCCAGCATTTT | CASSIAQGFNQPQHF
TRBJ1-5 | TRBV28 | NA | NA | TGTGCCAGCAGTTTCAGGGGCAGCAATCAGCCCCAGCATTTT | CASSFRGSNQPQHF
TRBJ2-1 | TRBV14 | TRBD2 | NA | TGTGCCAGCAGCCAAGAATTAGCGGGGTACAATGAGCAGTTCTTC | CASSQELAGYNEQFF
TRBJ2-1 | TRBV4-2 | TRBD2 | NA | TGTGCCAGCAGCCAATTAGCGGGGGCTTACAATGAGCAGTTCTTC | CASSQLAGAYNEQFF
TRBJ2-7 | TRBV5-4 | TRBD2 | once | TGTGCCAGCAGCAAATCCGGACTAGCGGGGGGCGGTTCCTACGAGCAGTACTTC | CASSKSGLAGGGSYEQYF
TRBJ1-6 | TRBV5-6 | TRBD1 | once | TGTGCCAGCAGCTTGGGACAGGACAGGGGGAATTCACCCCTCCACTTT | CASSLGQDRGNSPLHF
TRBJ2-7 | TRBV25-1 | TRBD1 | NA | TGTGCCAGCAGTGAATCGGGACAGGGAACCGAGCAGTACTTC | CASSESGQGTEQYF
TRBJ2-2 | TRBV9 | TRBD2 | NA | TGTGCCAGCAGCGTCCGGACTAGCGGGGCGACCGGGGAGCTGTTTTTT | CASSVRTSGATGELFF
TRBJ1-2 | TRBV10-3 | NA | NA | TGTGCCACCAATATCCCAACGGATGGCTACACCTTC | CATNIPTDGYTF
TRBJ1-5 | TRBV6-7 | NA | NA | TGTGCCAGCAGTTACTCCGAGGTAGGCAGCAATCAGCCCCAGCATTTT | CASSYSEVGSNQPQHF
TRBJ2-5 | TRBV19 | TRBD1 | NA | TGTGCCAGTAGTACTGGGACAGGGGGAAAAGAGACCCAGTACTTC | CASSTGTGGKETQYF